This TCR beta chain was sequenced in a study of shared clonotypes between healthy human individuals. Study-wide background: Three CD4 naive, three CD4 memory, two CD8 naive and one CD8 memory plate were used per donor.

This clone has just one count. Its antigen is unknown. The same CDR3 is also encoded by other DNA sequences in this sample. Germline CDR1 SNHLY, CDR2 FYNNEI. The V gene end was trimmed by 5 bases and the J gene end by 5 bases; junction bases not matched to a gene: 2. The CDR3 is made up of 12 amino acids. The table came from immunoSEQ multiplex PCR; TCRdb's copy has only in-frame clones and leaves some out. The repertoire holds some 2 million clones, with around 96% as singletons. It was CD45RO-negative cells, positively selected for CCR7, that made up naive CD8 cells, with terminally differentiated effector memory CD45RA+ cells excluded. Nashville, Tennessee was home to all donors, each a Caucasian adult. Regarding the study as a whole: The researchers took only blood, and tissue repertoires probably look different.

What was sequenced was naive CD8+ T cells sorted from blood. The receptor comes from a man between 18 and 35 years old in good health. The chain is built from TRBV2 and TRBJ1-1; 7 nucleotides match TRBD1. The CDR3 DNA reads TGTGCCAGCAGTAGGGGGCGAACTGAAGCTTTCTTT. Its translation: CASSRGRTEAFF. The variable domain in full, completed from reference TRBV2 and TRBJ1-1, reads EPEVTQTPSHQVTQMGQEVILRCVPISNHLYFYWYRQILGQKVEFLVSFYNNEISEKSEIFDDQFSVERPDGSNFTLKIRSTKLEDSAMYFCASSRGRTEAFFGQGTRLTVV.